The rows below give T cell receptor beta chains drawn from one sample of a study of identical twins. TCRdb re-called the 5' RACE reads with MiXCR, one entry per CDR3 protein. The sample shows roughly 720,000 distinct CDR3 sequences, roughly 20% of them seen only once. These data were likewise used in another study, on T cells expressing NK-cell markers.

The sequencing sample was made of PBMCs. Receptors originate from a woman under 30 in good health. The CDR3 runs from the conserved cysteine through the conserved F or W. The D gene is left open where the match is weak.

CDR3 protein: CSVERWRVTDTQYF
D gene: NA
CDR3 length: 14
V gene: TRBV29-1
J gene: TRBJ2-3

CDR3 protein: CAIGSVRGRAYNEQFF
D gene: NA
CDR3 length: 16
V gene: TRBV10-3
J gene: TRBJ2-1

CDR3 protein: CASSHGRYNEQFF
D gene: NA
CDR3 length: 13
V gene: TRBV14
J gene: TRBJ2-1

CDR3 protein: CASSLPPTSLKYLGNEQFF
D gene: NA
CDR3 length: 19
V gene: TRBV11-1
J gene: TRBJ2-1

CDR3 protein: CASSLPGAYNEQFF
D gene: NA
CDR3 length: 14
V gene: TRBV4-2
J gene: TRBJ2-1

CDR3 protein: CASNSRGNFLTQYF
D gene: NA
CDR3 length: 14
V gene: TRBV27
J gene: TRBJ2-5

CDR3 protein: CAWSSGRGNEQFF
D gene: TRBD2
CDR3 length: 13
V gene: TRBV30
J gene: TRBJ2-1

CDR3 protein: CASSANPGHPSSYEQYF
D gene: NA
CDR3 length: 17
V gene: TRBV2
J gene: TRBJ2-7

CDR3 protein: CASSERENTEAFF
D gene: NA
CDR3 length: 13
V gene: TRBV9
J gene: TRBJ1-1

CDR3 protein: CASSLAPGFYNEQFF
D gene: NA
CDR3 length: 15
V gene: TRBV5-1
J gene: TRBJ2-1

CDR3 protein: CSVGQGTRGPDTDTQYF
D gene: NA
CDR3 length: 17
V gene: TRBV29-1
J gene: TRBJ2-3

CDR3 protein: CSASRSATSYEQYF
D gene: NA
CDR3 length: 14
V gene: TRBV20-1
J gene: TRBJ2-7

CDR3 protein: CSVNTHNEQFF
D gene: NA
CDR3 length: 11
V gene: TRBV29-1
J gene: TRBJ2-1

CDR3 protein: CASSVELTDTQYF
D gene: NA
CDR3 length: 13
V gene: TRBV9
J gene: TRBJ2-3

CDR3 protein: CASSYSKTYEQYF
D gene: NA
CDR3 length: 13
V gene: TRBV6-6
J gene: TRBJ2-7

CDR3 protein: CASTTGETQYF
D gene: TRBD1
CDR3 length: 11
V gene: TRBV2
J gene: TRBJ2-5

CDR3 protein: CASSPLLGGELFF
D gene: NA
CDR3 length: 13
V gene: TRBV6-2/TRBV6-3
J gene: TRBJ2-2

CDR3 protein: CASSRATATQYF
D gene: NA
CDR3 length: 12
V gene: TRBV7-2
J gene: TRBJ2-3